Presented here are 14 T cell receptor beta chains from one specimen sequenced in a study of blood T cell repertoires in COVID-19. Produced via immunoSEQ multiplex PCR; TCRdb's table is partial and in-frame only. This sample has 470,000 or so clones; approximately 85% occur once, and the top ten carry approximately 2.9%. Sample: peripheral blood. These receptors were taken from a human donor in a cohort sampled during active COVID-19.

This sequence joins TRBV7-6 and TRBJ2-5; no definite D call. The ends were cut back, 5 bases at V and 4 bases at J, with 8 bases in the middle. Germline V gene data show CDR1 as SGHVS and CDR2 as FNYEAQ. The CDR3 is 12 amino acids. This CDR3 is CASSPRRETQYF. CDR3 in DNA: TGTGCCAGCAGCCCGAGGAGAGAGACCCAGTACTTC.

The chain employs TRBV19 and TRBJ1-5; TRBD1 matches at 12 bases. The CDR3 length is 17 residues. In germline, CDR1 is LNHDA, CDR2 SQIVND (reference sequence). V shed 1 base, J shed 7 bases, and the junction held 8 bases outside the gene matches. The chain's CDR3 is CASSIGGGQGARQPQHF. The DNA of the CDR3 is TGTGCCAGTAGTATAGGCGGGGGACAGGGGGCTCGACAGCCCCAGCATTTT.

The V and J genes are TRBV28 and TRBJ2-3, with 11 bases that match TRBD1. V was pared by 4 bases and J by 5 bases, with 14 bases of the junction left unmatched. This CDR3 has 18 residues. CDR1 MDHEN and CDR2 SYDVKM come from the germline V gene. CDR3 nucleotide sequence: TGTGCCAGCAGTTACAAGAGACCGGGACAGGGGGTTAGAGATACGCAGTATTTT. Translation: CASSYKRPGQGVRDTQYF.

The chain is built from TRBV30 and TRBJ1-4; D perhaps matches TRBD1 (5 bases). The V and J ends lost 3 bases and 7 bases respectively, with 12 bases between them. The CDR3 has 13 amino acids. CDR1 and CDR2 from the germline V gene are GTSNPN and SVGIG (reference sequence). The CDR3 is CAWSRQIREKLFF. CDR3 nucleotide sequence: TGTGCCTGGAGCAGACAGATACGTGAAAAACTGTTTTTT.

V is TRBV7-9 and J is TRBJ1-2; maybe TRBD1 (5 bases). CDR1 and CDR2 (germline): SEHNR, FQNEAQ (reference sequence). Trimming removed 3 bases from V and 4 bases from J, with 12 bases in between. The CDR3 is 14 amino acids. This CDR3 reads CASSFGGYGYGYTF. In nucleotides, the CDR3 is TGTGCCAGCAGCTTCGGGGGTTACGGCTATGGCTACACCTTC.

This clone was seen a single time. CDR3 in DNA: TGCGCCAGCAGCCAAGAAGGTAGCAGACGCTATGGCTACACCTTC. It specifies CASSQEGSRRYGYTF. The chain carries TRBV4-1 and TRBJ1-2; D gene unclear. The V and J ends lost 0 bases and 4 bases respectively, with 12 bases between them. The CDR3 covers 15 residues. Germline V gives CDR1 MGHRA, CDR2 YSYEKL.

The gene calls are TRBV19 and TRBJ1-1; 7 positions agree with TRBD1. The CDR3 runs to 16 residues. CDR1 and CDR2 from the germline V gene are LNHDA and SQIVND (reference sequence). The junction had 12 bases not matched to a gene; V was cut back by 4 bases and J by 4 bases. The CDR3 loop reads CASSTSWDSESTEAFF. DNA of the CDR3: TGTGCCAGTAGTACTTCCTGGGACAGCGAAAGCACTGAAGCTTTCTTT.

The CDR3 loop is CASSTTGGFTDTQYF. The CDR3 DNA reads as TGTGCCAGCAGCACCACAGGGGGCTTCACAGATACGCAGTATTTT. The gene calls are TRBV7-3 and TRBJ2-3, with 9 nucleotides matching TRBD1. The germline V gene encodes CDR1 SGHTA and CDR2 FQGTGA. The CDR3 covers 15 residues. V lost 5 bases, J lost 2 bases, and 5 bases stayed unmatched.

The chain has TRBV7-9 and TRBJ2-4, with a weak D call TRBD2 (5 bases). The CDR3 is made up of 15 amino acids. Germline V lookup: CDR1 SEHNR, CDR2 FQNEAQ (reference sequence). Trimming took 5 bases from V and 1 from J, leaving 12 bases between them. CDR3 nucleotide sequence: TGTGCCAGCAGCGCCCCGGGAATCGCCAAAAACATTCAGTACTTC. Protein sequence: CASSAPGIAKNIQYF.

This clone was seen just once. This chain joins TRBV6-2 or TRBV6-3 and TRBJ1-1, with D unclear. The CDR3 totals 16 residues. CDR1 and CDR2 (germline): MNHEY, SVGEGT. Trimming removed 0 bases at V and 1 base at J, with 12 bases between. The CDR3 DNA follows: TGTGCCAGCAGTTACTCTTCGCAGCGGGGGAACACTGAAGCTTTCTTT. Amino acids: CASSYSSQRGNTEAFF.

The chain joins TRBV6-2 or TRBV6-3 to TRBJ2-7, with 7 nucleotides matching TRBD1. CDR3 length equals 15 residues. Trimming removed 6 bases from V and 2 bases from J; junction bases left unmatched: 10. The germline gives CDR1 MNHEY, CDR2 SVGEGT. In nucleotides, the CDR3 is TGTGCCAGCAGCCCGGGACAGTCCCCCCCCTACGAGCAGTACTTC. Protein: CASSPGQSPPYEQYF.

This chain links TRBV27 with TRBJ2-2; D is perhaps TRBD1 (7 bases). This CDR3 has 17 amino acids. Germline lookup yields CDR1 MNHEY and CDR2 SMNVEV (reference sequence). V was pared by 6 bases and J by 3 bases, with 20 bases between. CDR3 in amino acids: CASRVRGAGGDTGELFF. CDR3 bases: TGTGCCAGCAGGGTTAGGGGGGCAGGGGGTGACACCGGGGAGCTGTTTTTT.

The rearrangement links TRBV11-1 to TRBJ2-7; 10 positions agree with TRBD1. Trimming at V came to 5 bases and at J to 1 base, leaving 5 bases not matched to a gene. The CDR3 is made up of 15 amino acids. Germline CDR1 and CDR2: SGHAT and FQDESV (reference sequence). CDR3 sequence (DNA): TGTGCCAGCAGCAGACGACAGGGGGCTTCCTACGAGCAGTACTTC. Translating it yields CASSRRQGASYEQYF.

The V and J genes are TRBV27 and TRBJ1-4, with D hard to call. This CDR3 contains 13 residues. Germline values: CDR1 MNHEY, CDR2 SMNVEV (reference sequence). Between the trimmed V and J ends, which lost 3 bases and 11 bases, there was a span of 13 bases. The CDR3 coding sequence is TGTGCCAGCAGTTTTGGGCAGACCTCGAAACTGTTTTTT. It yields the protein CASSFGQTSKLFF. Variable domain in full (rest from reference TRBV27 and TRBJ1-4): EAQVTQNPRYLITVTGKKLTVTCSQNMNHEYMSWYRQDPGLGLRQIYYSMNVEVTDKGDVPEGYKVSRKEKRNFPLILESPSPNQTSLYFCASSFGQTSKLFFGSGTQLSVL.